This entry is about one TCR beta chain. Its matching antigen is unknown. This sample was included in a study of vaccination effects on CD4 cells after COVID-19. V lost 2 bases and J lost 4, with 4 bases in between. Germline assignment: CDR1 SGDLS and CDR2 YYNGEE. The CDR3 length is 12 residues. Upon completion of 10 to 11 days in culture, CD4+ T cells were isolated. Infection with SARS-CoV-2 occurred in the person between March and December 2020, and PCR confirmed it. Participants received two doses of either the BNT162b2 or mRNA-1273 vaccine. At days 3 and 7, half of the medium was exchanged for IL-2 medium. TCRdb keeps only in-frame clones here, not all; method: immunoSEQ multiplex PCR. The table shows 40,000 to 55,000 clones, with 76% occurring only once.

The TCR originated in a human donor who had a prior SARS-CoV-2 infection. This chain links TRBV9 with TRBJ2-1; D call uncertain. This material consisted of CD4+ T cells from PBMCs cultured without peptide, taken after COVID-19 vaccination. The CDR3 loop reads CASSVVYNEQFF. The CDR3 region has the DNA TGTGCCAGCAGCGTTGTATACAATGAGCAGTTCTTC.